This T cell receptor beta chain appears in the sequencing data of a study of blood T cell repertoires in COVID-19 (TCRdb year 2020). Describing the broader study: Samples from collaborators originated in the United States, Italy and Spain and spanned both the acute and convalescent phases of COVID-19. The samples were drawn from two sources: the first 160 participants of the ongoing ImmuneRACE study, and 950 to 1,500 subjects contributed by 6 global collaborators. Deeply sampled blood TCRbeta repertoires from subjects exposed to, actively infected with, or recovered from COVID-19 were included in the dataset. The material from the prospective study consisted of cDNA or gDNA derived from T cells, B-cell-depleted T cells, or PBMCs. Where HLA class I and class II types were available, the types were taken from metadata supplied by the sample provider, not from assay-based typing. A de-identified subject ID, COVID-19 status, age in years and sex were almost always included in the sample metadata. The repertoires were released in a freely available public database intended as a resource for research on the immune response to SARS-CoV-2.

With regard to this clone: No cognate antigen has been identified for it. No much larger clonotype is one base removed from it; base qualities were not supplied.

Collaborating institutions collected whole blood in K2EDTA tubes following their own protocols. Collaborator samples were shipped for TCRbeta analysis as frozen whole blood, isolated PBMCs, or DNA extracted from either sample type. TCRbeta CDR3 regions were amplified from genomic DNA using the immunoSEQ Assay, a bias-controlled multiplex PCR. Turning to the authors' computational methods: The number of nucleated cells in each sample was estimated from the amplification of reference gene primers within the assay. To quantify the absolute abundance of each unique TCRbeta CDR3 rearrangement, sequence reads were collapsed and filtered. For each sample, productive Simpson clonality was calculated by taking the square root of Simpson's diversity index across productive rearrangements. TCRdb took over this immuneACCESS table, retaining in-frame rearrangements with V and J assigned. Such tables are incomplete; in checked studies, under half of the missing clones stem from an unresolved V gene, and the remainder is unexplained. D and trimming come from the DNA, and the V and J calls and clone size come from that table. The sample table contains about 93,000 clones; only one count was recorded for roughly 80% of them. The ten largest clones capture roughly 15% of the sample.

Overall study results and their limits: The quantity of clinical and demographic metadata differed by source and by participant and was supplied without curation.

Germline trimming: 6 bases from V, 6 bases from J; junction bases outside gene matches: 8. The CDR3, from cysteine to phenylalanine, totals 15 residues. Left in the record is the CDR3 DNA by itself, 45 bases read in frame from the first base. The germline V gene (reference sequence) supplies CDR1 LNHNV and CDR2 YYDKDF. The specimen sequenced was peripheral blood. The rearrangement joined TRBV15 to TRBJ2-2; TRBD2 lines up with 9 middle nucleotides. The receptor comes from a human donor in a cohort sampled during active COVID-19. The CDR3 has the sequence CATRDGGGRAGELFF. The nucleotides read TGTGCCACCAGGGATGGAGGCGGGAGGGCCGGGGAGCTGTTTTTT.